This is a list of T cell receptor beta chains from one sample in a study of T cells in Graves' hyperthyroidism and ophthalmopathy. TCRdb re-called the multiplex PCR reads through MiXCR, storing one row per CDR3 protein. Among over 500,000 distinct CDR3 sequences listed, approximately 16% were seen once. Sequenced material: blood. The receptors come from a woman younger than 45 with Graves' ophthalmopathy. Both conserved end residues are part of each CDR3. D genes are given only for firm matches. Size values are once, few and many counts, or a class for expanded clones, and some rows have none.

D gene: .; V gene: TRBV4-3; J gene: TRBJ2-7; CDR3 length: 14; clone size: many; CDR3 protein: CASSQGLDAYEQYF; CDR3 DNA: TGCGCCAGCAGCCAAGGGCTAGACGCCTACGAGCAGTACTTC
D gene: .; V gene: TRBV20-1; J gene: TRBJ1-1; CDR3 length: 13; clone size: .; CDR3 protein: CSARDTGRTEAFF; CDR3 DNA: TGCAGTGCTAGAGATACAGGGCGGACTGAAGCTTTCTTT
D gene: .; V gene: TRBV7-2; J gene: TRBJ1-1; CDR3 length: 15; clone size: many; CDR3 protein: CASSPSPGRNTEAFF; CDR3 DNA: TGTGCCAGCAGCCCAAGCCCAGGGCGGAACACTGAAGCTTTCTTT
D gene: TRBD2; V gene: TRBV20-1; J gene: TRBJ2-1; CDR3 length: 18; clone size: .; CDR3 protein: CSARDSRGTSGSGDEQFF; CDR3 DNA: TGCAGTGCTAGAGATAGTAGGGGAACTAGCGGGAGTGGAGATGAGCAGTTCTTC
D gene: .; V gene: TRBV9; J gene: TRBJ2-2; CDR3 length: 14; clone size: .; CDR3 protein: CASSFRGPPGELFF; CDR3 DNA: TGTGCCAGCAGCTTCCGGGGCCCTCCCGGGGAGCTGTTTTTT
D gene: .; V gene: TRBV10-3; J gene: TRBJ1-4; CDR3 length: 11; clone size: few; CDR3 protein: CAISSDEKLFF; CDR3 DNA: TGTGCCATCAGTTCGGATGAAAAACTGTTTTTT
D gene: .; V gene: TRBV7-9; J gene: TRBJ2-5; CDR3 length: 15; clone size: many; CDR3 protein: CASSLDGRGSETQYF; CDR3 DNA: TGTGCCAGCAGCTTAGATGGCAGGGGTTCAGAGACCCAGTACTTC
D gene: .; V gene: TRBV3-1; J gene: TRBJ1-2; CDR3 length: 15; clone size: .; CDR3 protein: CASSQEGRSNYGYTF; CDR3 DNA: TGTGCCAGCAGCCAAGAAGGCAGATCTAACTATGGCTACACCTTC
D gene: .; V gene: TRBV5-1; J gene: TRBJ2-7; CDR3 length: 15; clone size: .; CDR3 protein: CASSLAQGRQYEQYF; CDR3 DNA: TGCGCCAGCAGCTTGGCTCAGGGGAGGCAATACGAGCAGTACTTC
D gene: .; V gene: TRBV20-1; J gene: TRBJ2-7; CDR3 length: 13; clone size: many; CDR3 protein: CSASMGGFREQYF; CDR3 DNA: TGCAGTGCTAGTATGGGGGGTTTCCGGGAGCAGTACTTC
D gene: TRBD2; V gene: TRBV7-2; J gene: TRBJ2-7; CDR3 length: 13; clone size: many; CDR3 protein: CASSLAESYEQYF; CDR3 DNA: TGTGCCAGCAGCCTAGCGGAATCCTACGAGCAGTACTTC
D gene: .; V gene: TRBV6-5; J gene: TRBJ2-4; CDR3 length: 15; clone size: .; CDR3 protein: CASSYRGTVSDIQYF; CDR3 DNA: TGTGCCAGCAGTTACAGGGGTACAGTGTCAGACATTCAGTACTTC
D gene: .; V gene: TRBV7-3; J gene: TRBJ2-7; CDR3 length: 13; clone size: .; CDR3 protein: CASSLLQGYEQYF; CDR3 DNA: TGTGCCAGCAGCCTCCTACAGGGCTACGAGCAGTACTTC
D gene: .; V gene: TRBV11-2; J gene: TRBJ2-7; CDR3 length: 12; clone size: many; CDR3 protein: CASSLDLTGQYF; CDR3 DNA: TGTGCCAGCAGCTTAGATTTGACAGGGCAGTACTTC
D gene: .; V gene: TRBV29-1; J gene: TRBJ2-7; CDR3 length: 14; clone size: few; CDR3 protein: CSVEKGHLPYEQYF; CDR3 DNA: TGCAGCGTTGAGAAGGGACACCTTCCTTACGAGCAGTACTTC
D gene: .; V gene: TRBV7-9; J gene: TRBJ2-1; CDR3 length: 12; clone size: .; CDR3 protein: CASSFGDLEQFF; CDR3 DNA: TGTGCCAGCAGCTTCGGGGACTTAGAGCAGTTCTTC